This is a list of T cell receptor beta chains from one sample in a study of control samples from healthy donors and cancer patients. Method: immunoSEQ multiplex PCR; TCRdb's copy keeps in-frame clones and lacks some. The top ten clones hold 3% to 4% of a sample with some 79,000 clones, about 90% of them seen once. Sequenced material: blood. The origin of the receptors is a woman aged 50 to 60 in good health. The CDR3 runs from the conserved cysteine through the conserved F or W. Fields, in order: V gene, J gene, clone size, D gene, CDR3 protein, CDR3 DNA. D genes are given only for firm matches. Clone size is given for some rows only: seen once, a few or many times, or a class if the clone is expanded.

TRBV19	TRBJ2-5	once	TRBD1	CASSSPVDRQETQYF	TGTGCCAGTAGCTCACCTGTGGACAGGCAAGAGACCCAGTACTTC
TRBV6-5	TRBJ1-5	.	.	CASSSQGGNNQPQHF	TGTGCCAGCAGTTCCCAGGGAGGAAACAATCAGCCCCAGCATTTT
TRBV4-2	TRBJ1-2	once	TRBD1	CASSYGQGDYGYTF	TGTGCCAGCAGCTACGGACAGGGGGACTATGGCTACACCTTC
TRBV15	TRBJ2-1	.	TRBD2	CATSRDWGEGLRNEQFF	TGTGCCACCAGCAGAGATTGGGGGGAGGGCCTCAGAAATGAGCAGTTCTTC
TRBV3-1/TRBV3-2	TRBJ2-3	.	TRBD2	CASSVGLAGGASTDTQYF	TGTGCCAGCAGCGTGGGACTAGCGGGAGGTGCTAGCACAGATACGCAGTATTTT
TRBV21-1	TRBJ2-5	.	.	CASSKSTTGGVETQYF	TGTGCCAGCAGCAAATCGACGACAGGGGGGGTGGAGACCCAGTACTTC
TRBV24-1	TRBJ2-7	.	TRBD1	CAEGTDLLYEQYF	TGTGCCGAGGGGACAGACCTATTGTACGAGCAGTACTTC
TRBV11-2	TRBJ2-5	.	TRBD1	CASSLGDREETQYF	TGTGCCAGCAGCTTAGGGGACAGGGAAGAGACCCAGTACTTC
TRBV18	TRBJ2-3	.	TRBD2	CASSARTSASTDTQYF	TGTGCCAGCTCAGCGAGGACTAGCGCGAGCACAGATACGCAGTATTTT
TRBV6-5	TRBJ1-2	once	TRBD1	CASRTGNGYTF	TGTGCCAGTCGGACAGGGAATGGCTACACCTTC
TRBV28	TRBJ1-1	.	TRBD1	CASRTSGTGGVRNTEAFF	TGTGCCAGCAGGACCTCCGGGACAGGGGGGGTTAGAAACACTGAAGCTTTCTTT
TRBV6-1	TRBJ1-2	.	.	CASSEWGPYGYTF	TGTGCCAGCAGTGAATGGGGTCCTTATGGCTACACCTTC
TRBV6-5	TRBJ1-3	.	.	CASSQGNTIYF	TGTGCCAGCAGCCAAGGAAACACCATATATTTT
TRBV5-1	TRBJ2-1	.	.	CASMVTSSSYNEQFF	TGCGCCAGCATGGTTACTAGTTCCTCCTACAATGAGCAGTTCTTC
TRBV27	TRBJ2-5	.	TRBD1	CASSLLRTGGGETQYF	TGTGCCAGCAGTTTACTGCGGACAGGGGGAGGTGAGACCCAGTACTTC
TRBV18	TRBJ1-5	once	.	CASSMTGRDQPQHF	TGTGCCAGCTCCATGACTGGGCGAGATCAGCCCCAGCATTTT
TRBV12-3/TRBV12-4	TRBJ2-1	once	.	CASSPPGPEQFF	TGTGCCAGCAGCCCCCCGGGACCCGAGCAGTTCTTC
TRBV9	TRBJ2-1	.	TRBD2	CASSVGLAGGRYNEQFF	TGTGCCAGCAGCGTAGGACTAGCGGGAGGTCGCTACAATGAGCAGTTCTTC
TRBV4-1	TRBJ2-1	once	TRBD2	CASSHSGSPEEQFF	TGCGCCAGCAGCCATAGCGGGAGCCCCGAGGAGCAGTTCTTC
TRBV29-1	TRBJ1-5	.	.	CSVSSGGGNQPQHF	TGCAGCGTCTCCAGCGGAGGTGGGAATCAGCCCCAGCATTTT
TRBV5-5	TRBJ2-3	.	.	CASSFSGSTDTQYF	TGTGCCAGCAGCTTTTCCGGGAGCACAGATACGCAGTATTTT
TRBV11-2	TRBJ2-3	.	.	CASSLEDTQYF	TGTGCCAGCAGCTTAGAAGATACGCAGTATTTT
TRBV29-1	TRBJ1-2	.	.	CSVAPQGNYGYTF	TGCAGCGTTGCACCCCAGGGCAACTATGGCTACACCTTC
TRBV4-2	TRBJ2-1	.	.	CASSQVGENEQFF	TGTGCCAGCAGCCAAGTGGGAGAAAATGAGCAGTTCTTC
TRBV5-1	TRBJ1-1	.	.	CASSIGSNTEAFF	TGCGCCAGCAGCATCGGGTCGAACACTGAAGCTTTCTTT
TRBV18	TRBJ2-3	once	TRBD2	CASSPRVGTSGTDTQYF	TGTGCCAGCTCACCAAGGGTGGGGACTAGCGGCACAGATACGCAGTATTTT
TRBV6-5	TRBJ1-6	.	.	CATPGTVLNSPLHF	TGTGCCACCCCAGGGACGGTTTTAAATTCACCCCTCCACTTT
TRBV10-2	TRBJ2-3	.	TRBD2	CASSDQLAGTLRVDTQYF	TGCGCCAGCAGTGATCAACTAGCGGGAACCCTCCGGGTAGATACGCAGTATTTT
TRBV11-2	TRBJ2-7	.	.	CASSLTREQYF	TGTGCCAGCAGCTTAACCCGCGAGCAGTACTTC
TRBV28	TRBJ2-1	.	TRBD2	CASRTLAPAQYNEQFF	TGTGCCAGCAGGACACTAGCGCCGGCTCAGTACAATGAGCAGTTCTTC
TRBV5-1	TRBJ2-7	.	.	CASSRGGSSGLLSSYEQYF	TGCGCCAGCAGCCGAGGGGGGAGCAGCGGACTCTTATCATCCTACGAGCAGTACTTC
TRBV9	TRBJ1-5	.	.	CASSVAGESRPQHF	TGTGCCAGCAGCGTAGCGGGGGAAAGTCGCCCCCAGCATTTT
TRBV5-8	TRBJ1-1	.	TRBD1	CASSLDATGLANTEAFF	TGTGCCAGCAGCTTGGATGCGACAGGGCTAGCCAACACTGAAGCTTTCTTT
TRBV7-6	TRBJ2-5	.	.	CASSLAGVDPLGTQYF	TGTGCCAGCAGCTTAGCGGGGGTCGACCCACTGGGGACCCAGTACTTC
TRBV19	TRBJ2-3	.	.	CASSKGDTQYF	TGTGCCAGTAGTAAAGGAGATACGCAGTATTTT
TRBV5-1	TRBJ1-3	.	TRBD1	CASSLGRTGVSGNTIYF	TGCGCCAGCAGCTTAGGGAGGACAGGCGTCTCTGGAAACACCATATATTTT
TRBV27	TRBJ2-1	.	.	CASSPVFDSTEQFF	TGTGCCAGCAGTCCCGTCTTTGACAGTACCGAGCAGTTCTTC
TRBV7-3	TRBJ2-1	.	TRBD2	CASSSAGGRYEQFF	TGTGCCAGCAGCTCAGCGGGAGGGCGGTATGAGCAGTTCTTC
TRBV6-5	TRBJ2-3	.	.	CASKRGISTDTQYF	TGTGCCAGCAAGCGCGGCATTTCCACAGATACGCAGTATTTT
TRBV7-8	TRBJ2-7	.	.	CASSLRAGTPYEQYF	TGTGCCAGCAGCTTAAGGGCCGGGACCCCCTACGAGCAGTACTTC
TRBV28	TRBJ2-5	.	.	CASQWSGDETQYF	TGTGCCAGCCAATGGTCTGGCGATGAGACCCAGTACTTC
TRBV27	TRBJ1-1	.	TRBD1	CASTSPSGDRVEAFF	TGTGCCAGCACCTCCCCGAGTGGGGACAGGGTTGAAGCTTTCTTT
TRBV28	TRBJ2-7	.	.	CASSSQGGGRSPFSYEQYF	TGTGCCAGCAGTTCCCAAGGTGGGGGCAGGAGTCCCTTCTCCTACGAGCAGTACTTC